Listed here are 27 T cell receptor beta chains from one sample, sequenced in a study of T cell changes during pregnancy in multiple sclerosis. Data came from immunoSEQ multiplex PCR; TCRdb stores just in-frame clones and leaves some out. This repertoire shows tens of thousands of clones, just over 90% found once; its top ten account for about 1.3%. The sample in question was peripheral blood, obtained in the third trimester of pregnancy. The receptors here all came from a female donor in good health, enrolled as a control in a pregnancy study.

This clone was found once. Here the CDR3 DNA reads TGCAGCGTTGGGGGACAGGGGAATGGCTACACCTTC. Translating gives CSVGGQGNGYTF. The genes are TRBV29-1 and TRBJ1-2; 10 bases match TRBD1. In germline, CDR1 is SQVTM, CDR2 ANQGSEA. CDR3 size: 12 residues. V trimming: 4 bases; J trimming: 6 bases; junction bases outside the gene matches: 2.

The chain recombines TRBV11-2 with TRBJ2-5; the match to TRBD2 covers 7 bases. CDR1 and CDR2 (germline): SGHAT, FQNNGV. CDR3 length equals 13 residues. V lost 5 bases and J lost 5; bases outside the gene matches: 5. Written as DNA, the CDR3 is TGTGCCAGCAGCGGCGAGGGAGGGGAGACCCAGTACTTC. Its protein product is CASSGEGGETQYF.

The V call is TRBV7-8, the J call TRBJ2-6; D perhaps matches TRBD1 (5 bases). The ends were cut back, 3 bases at V and 6 bases at J, with 15 bases in the middle. The germline V gene encodes CDR1 SGHVS and CDR2 FQNEAQ. This CDR3 has 16 residues. CDR3 in DNA: TGTGCCAGCAGCTTCTGGACATGGAAGGAGGCCAACGTCCTGACTTTC. This codes for CASSFWTWKEANVLTF.

The CDR3 loop reads CASRTGAGGADTDTQYF. CDR3 DNA: TGCGCCAGCAGAACAGGGGCAGGCGGCGCGGACACAGATACGCAGTATTTT. The J gene is TRBJ2-3, the V gene TRBV5-1; 7 bases fit TRBD1. The J segment lost 2 bases and the V segment lost 5 bases, leaving 14 bases of the junction unmatched. This CDR3 has 17 residues. Germline V gene sequence: CDR1 SGHRS, CDR2 YFSETQ.

The chain carries TRBV5-1 and TRBJ2-2; D is possibly TRBD2 (6 bases). CDR3 length: 15 residues. V was shortened by 0 bases and J by 5 bases, with 11 bases between the two germline ends. Germline-derived CDR1 and CDR2 are SGHRS and YFSETQ. Written as DNA, the CDR3 is TGCGCCAGCAGCTTGGAAGGGAGGAAAACCGGGGAGCTGTTTTTT. This gives the protein CASSLEGRKTGELFF.

The rearrangement joins TRBV7-2 to TRBJ1-5; tentatively, D is TRBD1 (5 bases). Germline CDR1 and CDR2: SGHTA and FQGNSA. The length of the CDR3 is 16 residues. Trimming stripped 2 bases from V and 2 bases from J, with 13 bases between. Here the CDR3 reads CASSLSTGGRNQPQHF. DNA for the CDR3: TGTGCCAGCAGCTTAAGCACGGGGGGTCGCAATCAGCCCCAGCATTTT.

The chain uses TRBV27 and TRBJ1-1, with D possibly being TRBD1 (5 bases). V was trimmed by 3 bases and J by 2 bases, leaving 10 bases between them. Germline loops: CDR1 MNHEY, CDR2 SMNVEV (reference sequence). This CDR3 contains 14 residues. CDR3 sequence reads: CASSLAGINTEAFF. In DNA form, the CDR3 reads TGTGCCAGCAGTTTGGCAGGGATCAACACTGAAGCTTTCTTT.

To note about this clone: The sample carries other DNA sequences with the same CDR3. The V call is TRBV7-9, the J call TRBJ1-1, with D uncertain. CDR1 SEHNR and CDR2 FQNEAQ come from the germline V gene (reference sequence). The CDR3 extends over 13 amino acids. The ends were cut back, 1 base at V and 0 bases at J, with 3 bases in the middle. Here the CDR3 reads CASSLDMNTEAFF. The CDR3 region has the DNA TGTGCCAGCAGCTTAGATATGAACACTGAAGCTTTCTTT.

The chain couples TRBV29-1 to TRBJ2-1; 7 nucleotides align to TRBD1. This CDR3 has 11 residues. V dropped 6 bases and J dropped 6; count of bases not matched to a gene: 2. Germline V gene lookup returns CDR1 SQVTM and CDR2 ANQGSEA. DNA of the CDR3: TGCAGCGTCTACAGGGGCAATGAGCAGTTCTTC. This gives the protein CSVYRGNEQFF.

The chain couples TRBV28 to TRBJ1-5; tentatively, D is TRBD1 (5 bases). V lost 6 bases, J lost 15 bases, and 27 bases lay in between. This CDR3 region has 15 residues. CDR1 is MDHEN, CDR2 SYDVKM, per germline. In DNA, the CDR3 is TGTGCCAGCAGCTCTAAGGGCGGGGGAAAGATCAATCCGCATTTT. Translated, it gives CASSSKGGGKINPHF.

The rearrangement uses TRBV11-1 and TRBJ2-1, with 10 bases that match TRBD1. This CDR3 has 15 amino acids. V trimming: 5 bases; J trimming: 11 bases; junction bases outside the gene matches: 12. Germline loops: CDR1 SGHAT, CDR2 FQDESV (reference sequence). In DNA, the CDR3 is TGTGCCAGCAGCACCCGGGACAGGGGCGGCGATCAGCAGTTCTTC. Protein product: CASSTRDRGGDQQFF.

The chain combines TRBV27 with TRBJ2-2; D unclear. CDR1 and CDR2 (germline): MNHEY, SMNVEV (reference sequence). This CDR3 is 17 amino acids long. With 6 bases removed from V and 2 bases from J, the gap between germline ends came to 19 bases. The DNA of the CDR3 is TGTGCCAGCAGCATCGTGAAGCCCGTCCTAAACACCGGGGAGCTGTTTTTT. Its protein product is CASSIVKPVLNTGELFF.

The chain uses TRBV15 and TRBJ2-2; 9 nucleotides agree with TRBD1. V was pared by 0 bases and J by 4 bases, with 9 bases of the junction left unmatched. This CDR3 region has 18 residues. Germline V CDR1 and CDR2: LNHNV, YYDKDF (reference sequence). DNA of the CDR3: TGTGCCACCAGCAGAGAGGGATTGGGGACAGGGAGCACCGGGGAGCTGTTTTTT. It yields the protein CATSREGLGTGSTGELFF.

The gene calls are TRBV7-9 and TRBJ1-2; 10 bases are a match to TRBD1. After removal of 5 bases from V and 8 bases from J, the junction contained 5 bases not matched to a gene. CDR3 length equals 13 residues. Germline-derived CDR1 and CDR2 are SEHNR and FQNEAQ (reference sequence). CDR3: CASSLGDRGGYTF. The CDR3 bases are TGTGCCAGCAGCCTAGGGGACAGGGGCGGCTACACCTTC.

The chain employs TRBV5-8 and TRBJ1-2; 11 bases agree with TRBD1. Looked up from germline, CDR1 is SGHTS and CDR2 is YDEGEE. The length of the CDR3 is 15 residues. V was clipped by 4 bases and J by 3 bases; unmatched bases: 5. The CDR3 DNA sequence: TGTGCCAGCAGCCGCCGGACAGGGGGCCACTATGGCTACACCTTC. Amino acids: CASSRRTGGHYGYTF.

The J gene is TRBJ2-1, the V gene TRBV19; TRBD2 matches at 8 bases. V shed 3 bases, J shed 10 bases, and the junction held 8 bases outside the gene matches. The CDR3 has 14 amino acids. CDR1 and CDR2 (germline): LNHDA, SQIVND (reference sequence). The CDR3 protein is CASSIILSGGEQFF. In DNA form, the CDR3 reads TGTGCCAGTAGTATCATCCTATCGGGAGGGGAGCAGTTCTTC.

The chain joins TRBV28 to TRBJ2-7, with D unclear. With 7 bases removed from V and 3 bases from J, the gap between germline ends came to 10 bases. CDR3 size: 12 residues. The germline gives CDR1 MDHEN, CDR2 SYDVKM. CDR3 coding DNA: TGTGCCAGCATTTCCCCAATCTACGAGCAGTACTTC. Translated: CASISPIYEQYF.

The gene calls are TRBV5-1 and TRBJ2-1, with D perhaps matching TRBD2 (5 bases). The length of the CDR3 is 13 residues. V was cut by 2 bases and J by 5 bases, with 8 bases left in between. The germline gives CDR1 SGHRS, CDR2 YFSETQ. CDR3 DNA sequence: TGCGCCAGCAGCTTCGGGGTCAACAATGAGCAGTTCTTC. This translates into CASSFGVNNEQFF.

CDR3 protein: CASSSLPGVGIEAFF. CDR3 DNA sequence: TGTGCCAGCAGCTCGCTTCCGGGCGTCGGGATTGAAGCTTTCTTT. The V gene is TRBV7-8, the J gene TRBJ1-1; no definite D call. Trimming took off 4 bases at V and 7 bases at J, with 19 bases between the two ends. CDR1 is SGHVS and CDR2 is FQNEAQ in the germline V gene. The CDR3 covers 15 residues.

The CDR3 loop is CASSLSGGRINDDEQFF. CDR3 sequence (DNA): TGCGCCAGCAGCTTGAGTGGGGGCAGGATAAACGACGATGAGCAGTTCTTC. The chain recombines TRBV5-1 with TRBJ2-1; a weak D match, TRBD1 (6 bases). Trimming pared 1 base from V and 8 bases from J, leaving 22 bases between. Germline CDR1 reads SGHRS; CDR2 reads YFSETQ. The CDR3 spans 17 residues.

The gene calls are TRBV27 and TRBJ1-1; D possibly corresponds to TRBD1 (5 bases). The CDR3 covers 14 residues. Per the germline V gene, CDR1 is MNHEY and CDR2 is SMNVEV (reference sequence). With 5 bases removed from V and 1 base from J, the gap between germline ends came to 11 bases. The CDR3 reads CASSPTGQNTEAFF. The CDR3 nucleotides are TGTGCCAGCAGTCCAACAGGACAGAACACTGAAGCTTTCTTT.

The chain uses TRBV2 and TRBJ2-7; TRBD2 aligns across 11 bases. V shed 6 bases and J 2 bases; nucleotides not matched to a gene: 3. The germline gives CDR1 SNHLY, CDR2 FYNNEI. The CDR3 consists of 14 residues. The CDR3 coding sequence is TGTGCCAGCAGGAGACTAGCGGGAACCTACGAGCAGTACTTC. Encoded protein: CASRRLAGTYEQYF.

The CDR3 spells CASSPPQGRGGNTIYF. In DNA, the CDR3 is TGTGCCAGCAGTCCACCCCAGGGGAGGGGTGGAAACACCATATATTTT. The chain joins TRBV2 to TRBJ1-3, with D maybe TRBD1 (6 bases). The CDR3 is 16 residues long. Germline lookup yields CDR1 SNHLY and CDR2 FYNNEI. Trimming removed 5 bases at V and 3 bases at J, with 17 bases between. Variable domain in full (rest from reference TRBV2 and TRBJ1-3): EPEVTQTPSHQVTQMGQEVILRCVPISNHLYFYWYRQILGQKVEFLVSFYNNEISEKSEIFDDQFSVERPDGSNFTLKIRSTKLEDSAMYFCASSPPQGRGGNTIYFGEGSWLTVV.

The chain joins TRBV6-5 to TRBJ2-3; maybe TRBD2 (5 bases). The CDR3 consists of 15 residues. Germline V gene data show CDR1 as MNHEY and CDR2 as SVGAGI. Trimming took 2 bases from V and 2 from J, leaving 11 bases between them. Written as DNA, the CDR3 is TGTGCCAGCAGTTACGACCTAGCTCTCACAGATACGCAGTATTTT. Translating it yields CASSYDLALTDTQYF.

This rearrangement joins TRBV2 to TRBJ2-1; 8 nucleotides align to TRBD2. The germline gives CDR1 SNHLY, CDR2 FYNNEI. CDR3 length: 12 amino acids. Unmatched junction bases numbered 0, after V lost 4 bases and J lost 7 bases. CDR3 protein: CASSGLANEQFF. CDR3 coding DNA: TGTGCCAGCAGTGGACTAGCGAATGAGCAGTTCTTC.

V and J are TRBV11-1 and TRBJ1-1; TRBD1 matches at 7 bases. Looked up from germline, CDR1 is SGHAT and CDR2 is FQDESV (reference sequence). The CDR3 extends over 19 amino acids. V lost 0 bases, J lost 0 bases, and 13 bases stayed unmatched. DNA for the CDR3: TGTGCCAGCAGCTTAGCATACGGGGGACAGCTCCTAATGAACACTGAAGCTTTCTTT. Protein sequence: CASSLAYGGQLLMNTEAFF.

This chain joins TRBV7-6 and TRBJ2-2; maybe TRBD2 (6 bases). The CDR3 spans 19 residues. CDR1 is SGHVS and CDR2 is FNYEAQ in the germline V gene. The V end lost 5 bases, the J end lost 1 base, and 23 bases lay between the germline ends. For the CDR3, the DNA is TGTGCCAGCAGCAGTAACCTCCAACCGGGACTCAAGAACACCGGGGAGCTGTTTTTT. This codes for CASSSNLQPGLKNTGELFF.